This T cell receptor beta chain was documented in a study of identical twins. At least ten counts were recorded for this clonotype. TCRdb recomputed calls from the 5' RACE reads with MiXCR, one row per CDR3 protein. Among around 470,000 distinct CDR3 sequences, 14% were seen once, and the ten largest hold over 0.5%. These records were also assigned to another study, of yellow fever vaccine responses in identical twins.

This receptor was taken from a woman between 18 and 30 years old in good health. The sample taken for sequencing was CD4+ T cells sorted from blood.

The chain's CDR3 is CAISEPSRGTGELFF. The CDR3 region has the DNA TGTGCCATCAGTGAACCTTCCCGGGGCACCGGGGAGCTGTTTTTT. The rearrangement joins TRBV10-3 to TRBJ2-2, with a possible D match to TRBD2 (5 bases). The V gene's germline CDR1 is ENHRY and CDR2 SYGVKD. The CDR3 sequence is 15 residues long. V was cut by 3 bases and J by 4 bases, with 12 bases left in between.